These 15 T cell receptor beta chains share one sample of origin, sequenced in a study of blood T cell repertoires in COVID-19. Measured with immunoSEQ multiplex PCR; TCRdb has only the in-frame clones, and not every one. The table records 85,000 to 110,000 clones, around nine tenths of them present only once. The material sequenced was peripheral blood. The receptors come from a man aged 45-60 years in a cohort sampled during active COVID-19.

The J gene is TRBJ2-3, the V gene TRBV5-8, with D uncertain. Trimming took off 4 bases at V and 2 bases at J, with 14 bases between the two ends. Germline V CDR1 and CDR2: SGHTS, YDEGEE. The CDR3 extends over 15 amino acids. CDR3 region: CASSRISSPTDTQYF. The CDR3 DNA follows: TGTGCCAGCAGCCGAATTAGCTCCCCCACAGATACGCAGTATTTT.

Written as DNA, the CDR3 is TGTGCCAGCGGGAGGGGGACAGGTTTTAGCATTCAGTACTTC. Translating gives CASGRGTGFSIQYF. The rearrangement uses TRBV11-2 and TRBJ2-4; TRBD1 is a possible D gene (8 bases). Germline V lookup: CDR1 SGHAT, CDR2 FQNNGV. This CDR3 contains 14 residues. Trimming cost V 8 bases and J 9 bases, with 20 bases left between them. Variable domain in full (rest from reference TRBV11-2 and TRBJ2-4): EAGVAQSPRYKIIEKRQSVAFWCNPISGHATLYWYQQILGQGPKLLIQFQNNGVVDDSQLPKDRFSAERLKGVDSTLKIQPAKLEDSAVYLCASGRGTGFSIQYFGAGTRLSVL.

The chain carries TRBV2 and TRBJ2-3, with 8 bases lining up with TRBD2. Germline CDR1 and CDR2: SNHLY and FYNNEI. The CDR3 is 17 amino acids. V lost 6 bases to trimming and J lost 0 bases; unmatched junction nucleotides: 11. In DNA, the CDR3 is TGTGCCAGCAGCCCCGGGGCTAGCGGGCGCAGCACAGATACGCAGTATTTT. Translation: CASSPGASGRSTDTQYF.

This rearrangement joins TRBV11-2 to TRBJ2-7, with 15 positions matching TRBD2. This CDR3 spans 14 amino acids. Germline-derived CDR1 and CDR2 are SGHAT and FQNNGV. Germline trimming cut 8 bases from V and 7 bases from J; bases unmatched to any gene: 6. CDR3 nucleotide sequence: TGTGCCAGCGCATGGACTAGCGGGGGGGGAGAGCAGTACGTC. It is translated as CASAWTSGGGEQYV.

This clone was recorded only once. CDR3 residues: CASSPVGGATGELFF. In nucleotides, the CDR3 is TGTGCCAGCAGCCCAGTCGGGGGGGCCACCGGGGAGCTGTTTTTT. The chain employs TRBV6-5 and TRBJ2-2, with 8 bases that match TRBD2. J lost 4 bases, V lost 6 bases, and 7 bases had no gene match. This CDR3 is built from 15 residues. Germline V gene lookup returns CDR1 MNHEY and CDR2 SVGAGI.

The count of this clone is one. The CDR3 loop reads CASSLSPQSTDTQYF. DNA of the CDR3: TGTGCCAGCAGCTTGTCCCCCCAGAGCACAGATACGCAGTATTTT. The gene calls are TRBV5-6 and TRBJ2-3; no reliable D call. From germline, CDR1 is SGHDT and CDR2 YYEEEE. The CDR3 length is 15 residues. Trimming pared 1 base from V and 0 bases from J, leaving 9 bases between.

The chain has TRBV19 and TRBJ1-2; D not certain. Deletions cut 8 bases from V and 6 bases from J, with 13 bases between. Germline V gene data show CDR1 as LNHDA and CDR2 as SQIVND (reference sequence). The CDR3 is 12 residues long. CDR3 coding DNA: TGTGCCAGTTTTCCGGGAAGCCATGGCTACACCTTC. Its translation: CASFPGSHGYTF.

J is TRBJ2-7 and V is TRBV5-1; 11 nucleotides align to TRBD2. This CDR3 comprises 16 residues. Germline lookup yields CDR1 SGHRS and CDR2 YFSETQ. The trim removed 0 bases at V and 6 bases at J, leaving 8 bases unmatched. The CDR3 spells CASSLVVAGGPSEQYV. CDR3 bases: TGCGCCAGCAGCTTGGTGGTAGCGGGGGGGCCGAGCGAGCAGTACGTC.

The chain recombines TRBV6-2 or TRBV6-3 with TRBJ2-7, with 7 bases fitting TRBD2. The CDR3 runs 14 residues. V was pared by 4 bases and J by 3 bases, with 6 bases of the junction left unmatched. Germline V gene data show CDR1 as MNHEY and CDR2 as SVGEGT. The CDR3 DNA reads TGTGCCAGCAGTTCCCCGGGGGGATTCTACGAGCAGTACGTC. It encodes CASSSPGGFYEQYV.

This clone was seen a handful of times. This chain links TRBV7-9 with TRBJ1-2; a possible D gene is TRBD1 (5 bases). Trimming stripped 1 base from V and 6 bases from J, with 15 bases between. This CDR3 has 15 residues. Germline values: CDR1 SEHNR, CDR2 FQNEAQ (reference sequence). CDR3 nucleotides: TGTGCCAGCAGCTTAGAGCAGGGCCGGGCGGATGGCTACACCTTC. Its translation is CASSLEQGRADGYTF.

V gene TRBV4-2 combines with J gene TRBJ1-1; D is perhaps TRBD1 (5 bases). The germline V gene encodes CDR1 LGHNA and CDR2 YNFKEQ. V lost 1 base, J lost 11 bases, and 17 bases lay in between. The CDR3 extends over 14 amino acids. The CDR3 DNA follows: TGTGCCAGCAGCCAAGGTTCCGCGGGGGGTAGGGCTTTCTTT. This translates into CASSQGSAGGRAFF.

This clone showed up many times. Here the CDR3 reads CASSYLALELFF. The CDR3 DNA follows: TGTGCCAGCAGTTACCTAGCGTTGGAGCTGTTTTTT. The V and J genes are TRBV7-9 and TRBJ2-2, with D possibly TRBD2 on 6 matching bases. Germline CDR1 SEHNR, CDR2 FQNEAQ (reference sequence). V was clipped by 6 bases and J by 10 bases, with 12 bases between them. The CDR3 totals 12 residues.

The rearrangement joins TRBV11-2 to TRBJ1-6, with 7 positions matching TRBD1. Germline assignment: CDR1 SGHAT and CDR2 FQNNGV. With 5 bases clipped from V and 5 bases from J, the junction kept 6 bases outside the gene matches. This CDR3 is built from 15 residues. CDR3 protein: CASSLQGLDNSPLHF. CDR3 in DNA: TGTGCCAGCAGCCTACAGGGGCTAGATAATTCACCCCTCCACTTT.

The CDR3, as DNA: TGTGCCAGCAGCCCTAGCGGGGGCATCGTGAATACGCAGTATTTT. Translated: CASSPSGGIVNTQYF. This sequence joins TRBV7-9 and TRBJ2-3; TRBD2 aligns across 10 bases. V shed 5 bases and J 7 bases; nucleotides not matched to a gene: 9. This CDR3 contains 15 residues. From germline, CDR1 is SEHNR and CDR2 FQNEAQ (reference sequence).

V and J are TRBV19 and TRBJ2-3, with a tentative D call TRBD2 (5 bases). The length of the CDR3 is 15 residues. Germline V lookup: CDR1 LNHDA, CDR2 SQIVND (reference sequence). V gave up 7 bases and J gave up 1 base, with 15 bases separating them. CDR3 sequence: CASKVGEWGTDTQYF. The DNA of the CDR3 is TGTGCCAGTAAGGTCGGGGAGTGGGGCACAGATACGCAGTATTTT.